This T cell receptor beta chain was documented in a study of shared clonotypes between healthy human individuals. Background on the study: Per-donor plates numbered three CD4 naive, three CD4 memory, two CD8 naive and one CD8 memory.

Method: immunoSEQ multiplex PCR; TCRdb's copy keeps in-frame clones and lacks some. The table lists about 2.4 million clones, more than 90% of them singletons. The CDR3 runs 16 residues. V was cut by 6 bases and J by 5 bases, with 19 bases left in between. Germline V gives CDR1 MNHEY, CDR2 SMNVEV (reference sequence). The sequenced sample consisted of naive CD4+ T cells sorted from blood. This sample's subset: CD45RA+ positively selected. This chain connects TRBV27 to TRBJ2-2, with D perhaps assigned TRBD1 or TRBD2 (6 bases each). This TCR came from a man younger than 30 in good health. DNA of the CDR3: TGTGCCAGCAGACACAGTCGGGGGCCGGGAACCGGGGAGCTGTTTTTT. It yields the protein CASRHSRGPGTGELFF.